This T cell receptor beta chain emerged from a study of patients with pleural tuberculosis. V was clipped by 5 bases and J by 7 bases, with 2 bases between them. This CDR3 is built from 10 residues. CDR1 is KGHSH, CDR2 LQKENI, per germline. The table lists this clonotype with many counts. MiXCR, run by TCRdb on the reads, gives a single entry per CDR3 protein. The sample lists tens of thousands of distinct CDR3 sequences; 7.3% were seen once. The receptor was derived from a human donor with pleural tuberculosis. The chain couples TRBV18 to TRBJ1-4; D unresolved. The CDR3 DNA follows: TGTGCCAGCTCAGGTGAAAAACTGTTTTTT. Its translation is CASSGEKLFF.